The text below deals with one TCR beta chain. Its antigen is as yet unknown. The source of the sample is a study of graft-versus-host responses after intestinal transplantation. Study results and caveats: Early post-transplant HvG declines showed an association with peak circulating GvH clone levels.

Per the germline V gene, CDR1 is KGHSH and CDR2 is LQKENI. The CDR3 consists of 16 residues. V was shortened by 3 bases and J by 8 bases, with 17 bases between the two germline ends. Using immunoSEQ multiplex PCR, the repertoire was profiled, and TCRdb retains in-frame clones only, with some absent. In the table there are over 90,000 clones, 75% to 95% of which are singletons. The chain links TRBV18 to TRBJ1-6, with D possibly TRBD1 on 5 matching bases. The TCR was taken from a human donor who was the organ donor for an intestinal transplant. The input for sequencing was unstimulated CD4+ T cells sorted from spleen or lymph node cells, taken before transplant. The CDR3 DNA sequence: TGTGCCAGCTCACCGTCCGGGACTCCTGGGGATTCACCCCTCCACTTT. Its translation: CASSPSGTPGDSPLHF.